The 22 T cell receptor beta chains given below trace back to one sample, sequenced in a study of spatial heterogeneity in lung cancer (dated by TCRdb to between 2019 and 2020). The paper as a whole reports these results and caveats: A correlation was observed between the number of expanded intratumoral alpha and beta TCRs and the tumor nonsynonymous mutation count.

Library preparation used 5' RACE. Sequencing was carried out with a NextSeq 500. TCRdb redid the processing of the public reads, applying fastp at Q25 and MiXCR, and retained in-frame beta chains. Each record represents a unique CDR3 protein, reported with the most common genes and DNA among its rows. Present in this sample are about 100,000 distinct CDR3 sequences, 3.5% to 5% of which were seen just once. The top ten hold 21% of the sample. The sample's time point label, decoded: sample taken at primary tumor resection. These TCRs' antigens remain unknown. Sequenced material: lung tumor tissue, taken at surgery. Receptors originate from a male donor with early-stage non-small cell lung cancer.

This clonotype showed up many times. V usage is TRBV13 and J usage is TRBJ1-2; TRBD1 matches at 7 bases. V trimming: 5 bases; J trimming: 4 bases; junction bases outside the gene matches: 4. Germline CDR1 is PRHDT and CDR2 is FYEKMQ (reference sequence). The CDR3 consists of 13 residues. The CDR3 sequence: CASSRQGSYGYTF. As DNA, the CDR3 is TGTGCCAGCAGCCGACAGGGTTCCTATGGCTACACCTTC. The whole variable domain, remainder taken from reference TRBV13 and TRBJ1-2, is AAGVIQSPRHLIKEKRETATLKCYPIPRHDTVYWYQQGPGQDPQFLISFYEKMQSDKGSIPDRFSAQQFSDYHSELNMSSLELGDSALYFCASSRQGSYGYTFGSGTRLTVV.

This clonotype was seen a few times. The chain joins TRBV10-2 to TRBJ2-2; 8 positions agree with TRBD2. The CDR3 totals 16 residues. Per germline, CDR1 WSHSY and CDR2 SAAADI. The J segment lost 7 bases and the V segment lost 7 bases, leaving 14 bases of the junction unmatched. CDR3: CASTETAGGGDGELFF. The CDR3 DNA reads TGCGCCAGCACGGAAACCGCGGGGGGCGGAGACGGGGAGCTGTTTTTT.

Ten or more counts support this clonotype. CDR3 sequence reads: CSAREVGGFDEAFF. Here the CDR3 DNA reads TGCAGTGCTAGAGAAGTGGGGGGGTTCGATGAAGCTTTCTTT. The genes are TRBV20-1 and TRBJ1-1; tentatively, D is TRBD1 (5 bases). Germline-derived CDR1 and CDR2 are DFQATT and SNEGSKA (reference sequence). The CDR3 runs to 14 residues. V lost 0 bases and J 7 bases, leaving 15 bases between the germline ends.

This clonotype was seen ten or more times. The CDR3 DNA follows: TGCGCCAGCAGCTTGGGAGTCGGTGACACCGGGGAGCTGTTTTTT. As protein: CASSLGVGDTGELFF. The rearrangement links TRBV5-1 to TRBJ2-2; D not resolved. This CDR3 contains 15 residues. Germline CDR1 is SGHRS and CDR2 is YFSETQ. The V end was cut by 0 bases, the J end by 3 bases, with 9 bases between.

This clonotype was counted ten times or more. The chain combines TRBV12-3 or TRBV12-4 with TRBJ2-3; TRBD2 matches 9 bases. Unmatched junction bases numbered 4, after V lost 5 bases and J lost 4 bases. This CDR3 comprises 14 residues. The CDR3 reads CASSQGLASDTQYF. The CDR3 DNA sequence: TGTGCCAGCAGTCAGGGACTAGCTTCAGATACGCAGTATTTT.

This clonotype was recorded many times. The rearrangement links TRBV6-6 to TRBJ1-2, with TRBD1 as a possible D gene (5 bases). This CDR3 contains 16 residues. Deletions cut 2 bases from V and 6 bases from J, with 19 bases between. Germline V gene lookup returns CDR1 MNHNY and CDR2 SVGAGI (reference sequence). The CDR3 is CASSYQPGRSGNGYTF. The DNA of the CDR3 is TGTGCCAGCAGTTACCAACCGGGACGGAGTGGCAATGGCTACACCTTC.

This clonotype was found many times. V usage is TRBV12-3 or TRBV12-4 and J usage is TRBJ1-5, with D possibly being TRBD1 (6 bases). This CDR3 is built from 15 residues. Trimming took off 3 bases at V and 5 bases at J, with 14 bases between the two ends. The CDR3 bases are TGTGCCAGCAGTTTTGGGGGGGCTAGGTATCAGCCCCAGCATTTT. Its protein is CASSFGGARYQPQHF.

This clonotype was observed at least ten times. J is TRBJ2-7 and V is TRBV13; D is unclear. The V and J ends lost 5 bases and 5 bases respectively, with 13 bases between them. Per the germline V gene, CDR1 is PRHDT and CDR2 is FYEKMQ (reference sequence). The length of the CDR3 is 13 residues. The CDR3 loop is CASSKAPRHEQYF. The DNA of the CDR3 is TGTGCCAGCAGCAAGGCCCCGCGGCACGAGCAGTACTTC.

Ten or more counts support this clonotype. The V call is TRBV28, the J call TRBJ2-7; D unclear. The length of the CDR3 is 16 residues. V was clipped by 2 bases and J by 4 bases, with 18 bases between them. CDR1 MDHEN and CDR2 SYDVKM come from the germline V gene. The CDR3 is CASSLGVDTFGYEQYF. Written as DNA, the CDR3 is TGTGCCAGCAGTTTAGGGGTAGACACCTTCGGGTACGAGCAGTACTTC.

V usage is TRBV7-6 and J usage is TRBJ2-7; D may be TRBD1 (6 bases). Trimming shortened V by 1 base and J by 3 bases, and 10 bases separated the two germline ends. The CDR3 runs to 14 residues. Looked up from germline, CDR1 is SGHVS and CDR2 is FNYEAQ. CDR3 sequence (DNA): TGTGCCAGCAGCTTAGATGCAGGGGACTACGAGCAGTACTTC. Protein: CASSLDAGDYEQYF. Drawing the rest from reference TRBV7-6 and TRBJ2-7, the complete variable domain is GAGVSQSPRYKVTKRGQDVALRCDPISGHVSLYWYRQALGQGPEFLTYFNYEAQQDKSGLPNDRFSAERPEGSISTLTIQRTEQRDSAMYRCASSLDAGDYEQYFGPGTRLTVT.

There are many counts of this clonotype. V is TRBV28 and J is TRBJ2-5; TRBD2 matches at 7 bases. This CDR3 is built from 14 residues. V was pared by 4 bases and J by 4 bases, with 6 bases of the junction left unmatched. Germline V gives CDR1 MDHEN, CDR2 SYDVKM. Written as DNA, the CDR3 is TGTGCCAGCAGTTCCCGGACTAGGCGAGAGACCCAGTACTTC. It codes for CASSSRTRRETQYF.

This clonotype was counted ten times or more. The chain uses TRBV7-9 and TRBJ2-5, with 7 bases lining up with TRBD1. CDR1 and CDR2 from the germline V gene are SEHNR and FQNEAQ (reference sequence). After removal of 3 bases from V and 5 bases from J, the junction contained 3 bases not matched to a gene. This CDR3 is built from 13 residues. The CDR3 DNA is TGTGCCAGCAGCTTTGGGACAGCGGAGACCCAGTACTTC. It specifies CASSFGTAETQYF.

This clonotype came up many times. The rearrangement joins TRBV20-1 to TRBJ2-7; unclear D gene. Germline loops: CDR1 DFQATT, CDR2 SNEGSKA (reference sequence). The CDR3 has 13 residues. V lost 7 bases and J lost 5, with 18 bases in between. The CDR3 nucleotides read TGCAGTGGGACCGACGGGTTACGGGACGAGCAGTACTTC. This encodes CSGTDGLRDEQYF.

This clonotype was seen many times. The rearrangement joins TRBV5-1 to TRBJ1-2; the D is unclear. This CDR3 contains 13 residues. V lost 0 bases and J 0 bases, leaving 3 bases between the germline ends. From germline, CDR1 is SGHRS and CDR2 YFSETQ. The CDR3 DNA is TGCGCCAGCAGCTTGGACACTAACTATGGCTACACCTTC. It yields the protein CASSLDTNYGYTF.

This clonotype was recorded at least ten times. V usage is TRBV5-6 and J usage is TRBJ2-2; no reliable D call. Per the germline V gene, CDR1 is SGHDT and CDR2 is YYEEEE. The CDR3 extends over 13 amino acids. With 2 bases removed from V and 2 bases from J, the gap between germline ends came to 4 bases. CDR3 region: CASSFGNTGELFF. The CDR3 region has the DNA TGTGCCAGCAGCTTCGGAAACACCGGGGAGCTGTTTTTT.

This clonotype was recorded at least ten times. The chain joins TRBV5-1 to TRBJ1-1; D gene ambiguous. This CDR3 is 14 amino acids long. Germline CDR1 SGHRS, CDR2 YFSETQ. Trimming removed 3 bases from V and 3 bases from J, with 12 bases in between. The CDR3 DNA reads TGCGCCAGCAGCTCGGAGGGCAGCTACACTGAAGCTTTCTTT. This sequence encodes CASSSEGSYTEAFF.

There are many counts of this clonotype. The chain uses TRBV29-1 and TRBJ1-5; D gene uncertain. Trimming removed 7 bases from V and 7 bases from J, with 14 bases in between. Germline V CDR1 and CDR2: SQVTM, ANQGSEA. The length of the CDR3 is 12 residues. CDR3 protein: CSAWGPGQPQHF. The CDR3 DNA sequence: TGCAGCGCCTGGGGTCCGGGACAGCCCCAGCATTTT.

This clonotype was counted ten times or more. The chain has TRBV11-2 and TRBJ2-5; 10 nucleotides align to TRBD1. CDR3 size: 16 residues. V trimming: 1 base; J trimming: 1 base; junction bases outside the gene matches: 3. CDR1 and CDR2 (germline): SGHAT, FQNNGV. As DNA, the CDR3 is TGTGCCAGCAGCTTAGGGACAGGGGGAGTCCAAGAGACCCAGTACTTC. It yields the protein CASSLGTGGVQETQYF.

The chain uses TRBV5-1 and TRBJ2-1; 7 bases align to TRBD1. CDR1 SGHRS and CDR2 YFSETQ come from the germline V gene. J lost 7 bases, V lost 4 bases, and 14 bases had no gene match. The CDR3 has 16 residues. Written as DNA, the CDR3 is TGCGCCAGCAGCCCATGGAGGTCCCAGGGGGAGAATGAGCAGTTCTTC. It specifies CASSPWRSQGENEQFF. Together with reference TRBV5-1 and TRBJ2-1, the CDR3 gives the full variable domain: KAGVTQTPRYLIKTRGQQVTLSCSPISGHRSVSWYQQTPGQGLQFLFEYFSETQRNKGNFPGRFSGRQFSNSRSEMNVSTLELGDSALYLCASSPWRSQGENEQFFGPGTRLTVL.

This clonotype turned up a few times. The CDR3: CASSKVEREGCLYEQFF. CDR3 nucleotide sequence: TGTGCCAGCAGCAAAGTCGAGCGGGAAGGATGCTTGTATGAGCAGTTCTTC. The rearrangement joins TRBV21-1 to TRBJ2-1; the table's D call, TRBD2, has no DNA check behind it. TRBV21-1 is classified as a pseudogene. This CDR3 region has 17 residues.

This clonotype was picked up many times. The CDR3 sequence is CATRGASTDTQYF. DNA for the CDR3: TGTGCCACCCGGGGAGCTAGCACAGATACGCAGTATTTT. V is TRBV10-3 and J is TRBJ2-3, with D perhaps TRBD2 (5 bases). CDR3 length equals 13 residues. CDR1 and CDR2 from the germline V gene are ENHRY and SYGVKD. Deletions cut 10 bases from V and 0 bases from J, with 11 bases between.

This clonotype was counted ten times or more. The gene calls are TRBV27 and TRBJ2-7; D gene ambiguous. This CDR3 has 14 residues. CDR1 is MNHEY and CDR2 is SMNVEV in the germline V gene (reference sequence). V lost 5 bases and J lost 2, with 13 bases in between. For the CDR3, the DNA is TGTGCCAGCAGTCCCTGGGATGTCGCCTACGAGCAGTACTTC. It yields the protein CASSPWDVAYEQYF.